Below, 18 T cell receptor beta chains from the same sample are listed, as sequenced in a study of blood T cell repertoires in COVID-19. Some clones are missing from TCRdb's copy, which holds only in-frame ones; the method was immunoSEQ multiplex PCR. The sample records around 86,000 clones, 65% to 85% being singletons. What was sequenced was peripheral blood. Receptors were obtained from a woman older than 75 with acute or convalescent COVID-19.

The gene calls are TRBV6-4 and TRBJ1-3; D not resolved. The ends were cut back, 10 bases at V and 1 base at J, with 11 bases in the middle. Germline assignment: CDR1 MRHNA and CDR2 SNTAGT. This CDR3 spans 13 amino acids. Written as DNA, the CDR3 is TGTGCCACCCTCCCCAGATCTGGAAACACCATATATTTT. Residues: CATLPRSGNTIYF.

The V gene is TRBV5-1, the J gene TRBJ1-3, with 7 nucleotides matching TRBD1. V lost 0 bases to trimming and J lost 4 bases; unmatched junction nucleotides: 7. This CDR3 has 16 amino acids. Per the germline V gene, CDR1 is SGHRS and CDR2 is YFSETQ. CDR3 sequence: CASSLAPTGAGNTIYF. In nucleotides, the CDR3 is TGCGCCAGCAGCTTGGCCCCTACAGGGGCAGGAAACACCATATATTTT.

CDR3 DNA sequence: TGTGCCAGCAGCTTAGATAGGACTAGCGGATGGGCCGGGGAGCTGTTTTTT. Its protein is CASSLDRTSGWAGELFF. This sequence joins TRBV11-2 and TRBJ2-2, with TRBD2 identical over 10 bases. This CDR3 region has 17 residues. V shed 0 bases, J shed 6 bases, and the junction held 7 bases outside the gene matches. Germline CDR1 SGHAT, CDR2 FQNNGV.

The V gene is TRBV6-5, the J gene TRBJ2-3, with TRBD1 as a possible D gene (6 bases). The CDR3 loop spans 15 amino acids. Germline-derived CDR1 and CDR2 are MNHEY and SVGAGI. V gave up 9 bases and J gave up 2 bases, with 18 bases separating them. The chain's CDR3 is CASRAWTAFTDTQYF. CDR3 nucleotide sequence: TGTGCCAGTCGTGCGTGGACAGCATTCACAGATACGCAGTATTTT.

The CDR3: CASSQEGSVAYNEQFF. CDR3 bases: TGTGCCAGCAGCCAAGAAGGTAGCGTGGCCTACAATGAGCAGTTCTTC. V is TRBV14 and J is TRBJ2-1, with D possibly being TRBD2 (5 bases). The CDR3 sequence is 16 residues long. Germline V gene lookup returns CDR1 SGHDN and CDR2 FVKESK. The ends were cut back, 0 bases at V and 2 bases at J, with 11 bases in the middle.

The chain is built from TRBV7-9 and TRBJ2-7, with TRBD1 as a possible D gene (5 bases). V lost 1 base and J lost 2, with 12 bases in between. This CDR3 is built from 15 residues. Germline CDR1 and CDR2: SEHNR and FQNEAQ (reference sequence). For the CDR3, the DNA is TGTGCCAGCAGCTTAGTGCAGGGTGGGACCTACGAGCAGTACTTC. Translation: CASSLVQGGTYEQYF.

As concerns this clone: The junction departs from germline at one end; a sequencing error may be responsible. This chain connects TRBV5-1 to TRBJ2-1; 11 bases fit TRBD2. Germline lookup yields CDR1 SGHRS and CDR2 YFSETQ. This CDR3 is 15 amino acids long. In nucleotides, the CDR3 is TGCGCCAGCAGTCAACTAGCGGGAGACTACTATGAGCAGTTCTTC. It yields the protein CASSQLAGDYYEQFF.

The V call is TRBV28, the J call TRBJ1-4; 8 nucleotides agree with TRBD1. The trim removed 7 bases at V and 6 bases at J, leaving 10 bases unmatched. CDR1 and CDR2 from the germline V gene are MDHEN and SYDVKM. This CDR3 is built from 15 residues. The CDR3 coding sequence is TGTGCCAGCACCCCAAGGACAGGGAAGGATGAAAAACTGTTTTTT. It codes for CASTPRTGKDEKLFF.

The chain recombines TRBV7-9 with TRBJ1-3; D might be TRBD1 (5 bases). Germline values: CDR1 SEHNR, CDR2 FQNEAQ (reference sequence). The CDR3 has 15 residues. The V gene lost 5 bases and the J gene lost 2 bases, with 13 bases spanning the gap. In nucleotides, the CDR3 is TGTGCCAGCAGCCCTCGGGCGGGGCCTGGAAACACCATATATTTT. Translating gives CASSPRAGPGNTIYF.

This clone was seen a handful of times. The rearrangement links TRBV9 to TRBJ2-7; 9 bases align to TRBD1. The germline V gene encodes CDR1 SGDLS and CDR2 YYNGEE. V was clipped by 0 bases and J by 6 bases; unmatched bases: 7. There are 15 residues in the CDR3. CDR3 in amino acids: CASSVGGDRVGEQYF. CDR3 nucleotide sequence: TGTGCCAGCAGCGTAGGTGGGGACAGGGTCGGCGAGCAGTACTTC.

This chain uses TRBV27 with TRBJ1-3; D gene unclear. CDR1 is MNHEY, CDR2 SMNVEV, per germline (reference sequence). The CDR3 runs 13 residues. V lost 4 bases to trimming and J lost 0 bases, with 4 bases between them. CDR3 coding DNA: TGTGCCAGCAGTTCACACTCTGGAAACACCATATATTTT. It codes for CASSSHSGNTIYF.

The chain has TRBV21-1 and TRBJ2-2; the D call TRBD2 from the table was never checked on the DNA. TRBV21-1 is classified as a pseudogene. The CDR3 is made up of 19 amino acids. The CDR3 DNA reads as TGTGCCAGCACTACACCTCGGACTAGCGGGGACCCGAACACCGGGGAGCTGTTTTTT. Translated, it gives CASTTPRTSGDPNTGELFF.

This chain joins TRBV28 and TRBJ2-3; 8 nucleotides align to TRBD2. This CDR3 is 15 amino acids long. Trimming took 6 bases from V and 4 from J; bases not matched to a gene: 9. CDR1 is MDHEN and CDR2 is SYDVKM in the germline V gene. The CDR3 region is CASRPEVAGPDTQYF. The CDR3 DNA is TGTGCCAGCAGGCCAGAGGTAGCGGGACCAGATACGCAGTATTTT.

This clone was found a few times. This chain uses TRBV7-9 with TRBJ1-2, with D perhaps TRBD1 (5 bases). Germline V gives CDR1 SEHNR, CDR2 FQNEAQ (reference sequence). This CDR3 is 13 amino acids long. With 2 bases removed from V and 6 bases from J, the gap between germline ends came to 10 bases. The CDR3 DNA sequence: TGTGCCAGCAGCTTAATATCCAGGGATGGCTACACCTTC. This codes for CASSLISRDGYTF.

The V and J genes are TRBV10-3 and TRBJ2-2, with TRBD2 as a possible D gene (6 bases). The CDR3 contains 15 residues. Germline CDR1 reads ENHRY; CDR2 reads SYGVKD. Trimming removed 0 bases at V and 6 bases at J, with 11 bases between. This CDR3 reads CAISESGGMAGELFF. DNA of the CDR3: TGTGCCATCAGTGAGTCCGGCGGGATGGCCGGGGAGCTGTTTTTT.

J is TRBJ1-5 and V is TRBV18; D possibly corresponds to TRBD1 (6 bases). CDR1 is KGHSH and CDR2 is LQKENI in the germline V gene. The CDR3 has 15 residues. Trimming left V 2 bases short and J 6 bases short, with 14 bases between. The CDR3 spells CASSPRGGSAQPQHF. CDR3 in DNA: TGTGCCAGCTCACCAAGAGGGGGAAGTGCTCAGCCCCAGCATTTT.

In DNA, the CDR3 is TGTGCCAGCAGCTTCGGGGTTGCCTATGGCTACACCTTC. Translation: CASSFGVAYGYTF. The chain is built from TRBV7-2 and TRBJ1-2; D is unresolved. Germline V CDR1 and CDR2: SGHTA, FQGNSA. Between the trimmed V and J ends, which lost 3 bases and 4 bases, there was a span of 9 bases. This CDR3 has 13 amino acids.

V is TRBV2 and J is TRBJ2-1; 9 positions agree with TRBD1. CDR1 SNHLY and CDR2 FYNNEI come from the germline V gene. V was clipped by 7 bases and J by 9 bases; unmatched bases: 7. The CDR3 is 13 residues long. The CDR3 DNA follows: TGTGCCAGCACCTGGGGGACAGGGACTGAGCAGTTCTTC. Translation: CASTWGTGTEQFF. The whole variable domain, filled in from reference TRBV2 and TRBJ2-1, reads EPEVTQTPSHQVTQMGQEVILRCVPISNHLYFYWYRQILGQKVEFLVSFYNNEISEKSEIFDDQFSVERPDGSNFTLKIRSTKLEDSAMYFCASTWGTGTEQFFGPGTRLTVL.